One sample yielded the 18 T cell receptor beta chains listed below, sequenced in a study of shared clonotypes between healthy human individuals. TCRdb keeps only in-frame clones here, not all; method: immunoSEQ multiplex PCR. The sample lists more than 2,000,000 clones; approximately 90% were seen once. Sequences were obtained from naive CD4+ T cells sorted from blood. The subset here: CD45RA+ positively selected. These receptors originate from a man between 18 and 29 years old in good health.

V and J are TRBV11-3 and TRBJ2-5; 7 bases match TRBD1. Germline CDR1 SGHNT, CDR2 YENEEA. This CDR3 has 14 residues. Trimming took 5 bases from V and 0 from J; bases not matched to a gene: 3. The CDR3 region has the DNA TGTGCCAGCAGCCCAGGGGGTTACCAAGAGACCCAGTACTTC. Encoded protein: CASSPGGYQETQYF.

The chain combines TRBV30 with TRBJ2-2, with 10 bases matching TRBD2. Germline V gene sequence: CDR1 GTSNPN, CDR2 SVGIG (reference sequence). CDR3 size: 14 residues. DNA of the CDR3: TGTGCGCCTGAGCGGGGGGGCGACACCGGGGAGCTGTTTTTT. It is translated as CAPERGGDTGELFF.

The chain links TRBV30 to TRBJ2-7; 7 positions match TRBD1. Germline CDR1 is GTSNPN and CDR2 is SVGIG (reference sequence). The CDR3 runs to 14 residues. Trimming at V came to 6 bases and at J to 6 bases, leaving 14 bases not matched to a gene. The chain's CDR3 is CACSTGTDPSEQYF. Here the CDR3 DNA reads TGTGCCTGTTCGACGGGGACAGACCCCTCCGAGCAGTACTTC.

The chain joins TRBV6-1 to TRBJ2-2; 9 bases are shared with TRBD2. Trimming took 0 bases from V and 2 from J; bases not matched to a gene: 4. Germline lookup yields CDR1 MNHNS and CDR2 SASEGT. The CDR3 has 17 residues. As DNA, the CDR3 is TGTGCCAGCAGTGAAGCGCGACTAGCGGTTAACACCGGGGAGCTGTTTTTT. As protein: CASSEARLAVNTGELFF.

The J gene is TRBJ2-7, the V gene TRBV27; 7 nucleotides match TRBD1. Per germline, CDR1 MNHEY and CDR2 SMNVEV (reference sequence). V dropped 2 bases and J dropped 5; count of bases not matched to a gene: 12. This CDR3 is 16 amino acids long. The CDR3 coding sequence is TGTGCCAGCAGTTTAAACAAGGGACAGCCCACCAACGAGCAGTACTTC. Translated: CASSLNKGQPTNEQYF.

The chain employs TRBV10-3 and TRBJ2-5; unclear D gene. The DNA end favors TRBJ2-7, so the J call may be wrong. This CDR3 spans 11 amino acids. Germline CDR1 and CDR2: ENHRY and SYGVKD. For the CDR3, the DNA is TGTGCCATCAGTCGGTCAGACGAGCAGTACTTC. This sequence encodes CAISRSDEQYF.

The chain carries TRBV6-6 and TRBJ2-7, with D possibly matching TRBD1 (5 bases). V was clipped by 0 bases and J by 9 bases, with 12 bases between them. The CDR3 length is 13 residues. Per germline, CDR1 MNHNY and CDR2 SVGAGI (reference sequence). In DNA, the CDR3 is TGTGCCAGCAGTTACTCGAAAGAAACAGGGCAGTACTTC. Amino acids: CASSYSKETGQYF.

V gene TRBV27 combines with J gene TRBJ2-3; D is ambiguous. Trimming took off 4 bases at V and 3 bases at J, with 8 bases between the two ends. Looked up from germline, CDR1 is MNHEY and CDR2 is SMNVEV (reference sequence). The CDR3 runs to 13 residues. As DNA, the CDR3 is TGTGCCAGCAGTTGGAGACCGACAGATACGCAGTATTTT. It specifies CASSWRPTDTQYF.

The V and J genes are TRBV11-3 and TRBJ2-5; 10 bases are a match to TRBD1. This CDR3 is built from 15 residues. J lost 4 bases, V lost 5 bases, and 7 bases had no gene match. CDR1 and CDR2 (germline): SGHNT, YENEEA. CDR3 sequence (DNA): TGTGCCAGCAGCCAAAGACGACAGGGGGCAGAGACCCAGTACTTC. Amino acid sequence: CASSQRRQGAETQYF.

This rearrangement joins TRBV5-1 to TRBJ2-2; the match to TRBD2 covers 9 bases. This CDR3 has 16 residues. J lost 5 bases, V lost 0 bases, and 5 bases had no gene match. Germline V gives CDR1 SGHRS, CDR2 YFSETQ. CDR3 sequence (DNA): TGCGCCAGCAGCTTGGTTCTAGCGGGGAAGACCGGGGAGCTGTTTTTT. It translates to CASSLVLAGKTGELFF.

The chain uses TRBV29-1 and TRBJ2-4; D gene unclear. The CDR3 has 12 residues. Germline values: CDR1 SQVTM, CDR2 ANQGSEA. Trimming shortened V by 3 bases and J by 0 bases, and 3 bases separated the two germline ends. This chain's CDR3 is CSVEGAKNIQYF. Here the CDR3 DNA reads TGCAGCGTTGAGGGAGCCAAAAACATTCAGTACTTC.

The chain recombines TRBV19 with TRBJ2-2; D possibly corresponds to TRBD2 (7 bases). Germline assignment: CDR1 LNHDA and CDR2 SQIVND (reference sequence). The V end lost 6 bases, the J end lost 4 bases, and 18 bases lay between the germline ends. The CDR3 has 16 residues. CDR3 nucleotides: TGTGCCAGTAGGAACGCCGGGGGGCGGGTCACCGGGGAGCTGTTTTTT. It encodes CASRNAGGRVTGELFF.

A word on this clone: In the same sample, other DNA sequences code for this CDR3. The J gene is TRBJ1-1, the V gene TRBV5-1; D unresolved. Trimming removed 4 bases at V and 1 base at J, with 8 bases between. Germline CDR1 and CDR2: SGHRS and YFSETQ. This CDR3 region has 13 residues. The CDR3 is CASSVDTNTEAFF. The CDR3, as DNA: TGCGCCAGCAGCGTAGACACGAACACTGAAGCTTTCTTT.

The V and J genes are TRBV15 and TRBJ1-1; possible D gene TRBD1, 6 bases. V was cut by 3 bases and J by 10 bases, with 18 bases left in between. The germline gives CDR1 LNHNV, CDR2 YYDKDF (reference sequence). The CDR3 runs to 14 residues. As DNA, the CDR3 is TGTGCCACCAGCAGTCGACAGGACCCACTGGGAGCTTTCTTT. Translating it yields CATSSRQDPLGAFF.

CDR3 nucleotides: TGTGCCAGCAGTGTGGCGGACGGACATAATGAAAAACTGTTTTTT. This codes for CASSVADGHNEKLFF. This chain joins TRBV2 and TRBJ1-4, with D perhaps TRBD1 (5 bases). This CDR3 is 15 amino acids long. The germline CDR1 and CDR2 sequences are SNHLY and FYNNEI. Trimming left V 4 bases short and J 4 bases short, with 13 bases between.

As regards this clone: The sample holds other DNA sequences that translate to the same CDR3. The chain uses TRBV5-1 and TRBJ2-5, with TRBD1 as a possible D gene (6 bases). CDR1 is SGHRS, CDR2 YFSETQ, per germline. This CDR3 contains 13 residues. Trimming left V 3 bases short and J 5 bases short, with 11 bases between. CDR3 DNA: TGCGCCAGCAGCTCAGGGGCCGGGGAGACCCAGTACTTC. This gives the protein CASSSGAGETQYF.

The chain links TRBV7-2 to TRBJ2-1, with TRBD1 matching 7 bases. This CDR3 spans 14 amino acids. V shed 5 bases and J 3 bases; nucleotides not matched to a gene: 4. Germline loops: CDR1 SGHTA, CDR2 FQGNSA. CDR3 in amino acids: CASSDRVGYNEQFF. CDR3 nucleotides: TGTGCCAGCAGCGACAGGGTGGGCTACAATGAGCAGTTCTTC.

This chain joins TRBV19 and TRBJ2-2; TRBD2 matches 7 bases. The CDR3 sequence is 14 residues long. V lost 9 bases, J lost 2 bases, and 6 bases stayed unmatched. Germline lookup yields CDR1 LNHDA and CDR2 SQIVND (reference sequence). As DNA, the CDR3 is TGTGCCAGCCTAGCGGAAGAAAACACCGGGGAGCTGTTTTTT. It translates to CASLAEENTGELFF. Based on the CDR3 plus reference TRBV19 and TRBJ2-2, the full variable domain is DGGITQSPKYLFRKEGQNVTLSCEQNLNHDAMYWYRQDPGQGLRLIYYSQIVNDFQKGDIAEGYSVSREKKESFPLTVTSAQKNPTAFYLCASLAEENTGELFFGEGSRLTVL.